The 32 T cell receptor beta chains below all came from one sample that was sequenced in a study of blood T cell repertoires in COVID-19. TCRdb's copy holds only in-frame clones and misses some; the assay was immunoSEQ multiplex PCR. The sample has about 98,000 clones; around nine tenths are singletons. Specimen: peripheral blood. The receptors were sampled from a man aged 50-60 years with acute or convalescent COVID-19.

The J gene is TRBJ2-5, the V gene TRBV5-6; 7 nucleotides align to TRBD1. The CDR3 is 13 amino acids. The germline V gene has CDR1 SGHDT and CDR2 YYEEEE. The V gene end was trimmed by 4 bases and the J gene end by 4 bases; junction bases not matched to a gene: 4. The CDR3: CASSPTGIETQYF. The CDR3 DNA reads TGTGCCAGCAGCCCGACAGGGATAGAGACCCAGTACTTC. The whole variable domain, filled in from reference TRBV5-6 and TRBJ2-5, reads DAGVTQSPTHLIKTRGQQVTLRCSPKSGHDTVSWYQQALGQGPQFIFQYYEEEERQRGNFPDRFSGHQFPNYSSELNVNALLLGDSALYLCASSPTGIETQYFGPGTRLLVL.

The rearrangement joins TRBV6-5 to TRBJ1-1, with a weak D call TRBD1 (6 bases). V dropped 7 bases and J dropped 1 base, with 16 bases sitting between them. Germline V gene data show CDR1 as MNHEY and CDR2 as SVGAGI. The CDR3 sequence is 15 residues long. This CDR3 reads CASTSGRGGNTEAFF. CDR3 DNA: TGTGCCAGCACTTCGGGGAGGGGGGGGAACACTGAAGCTTTCTTT.

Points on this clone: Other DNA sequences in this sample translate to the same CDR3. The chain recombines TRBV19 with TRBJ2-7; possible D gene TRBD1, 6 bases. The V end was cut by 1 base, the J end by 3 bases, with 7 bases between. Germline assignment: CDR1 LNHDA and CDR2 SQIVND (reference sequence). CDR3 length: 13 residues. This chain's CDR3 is CASSIGTDYEQYF. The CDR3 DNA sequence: TGTGCCAGTAGTATAGGGACAGACTACGAGCAGTACTTC.

The CDR3 loop is CASSLDGGGEAFF. The CDR3 DNA is TGTGCCAGCAGCTTAGACGGTGGGGGGGAAGCTTTCTTT. This chain connects TRBV7-2 to TRBJ1-1; D might be TRBD1 (5 bases). Trimming shortened V by 1 base and J by 8 bases, and 11 bases separated the two germline ends. CDR3 length equals 13 residues. Germline V CDR1 and CDR2: SGHTA, FQGNSA. The full variable domain, with the rest looked up from reference TRBV7-2 and TRBJ1-1, is GAGVSQSPSNKVTEKGKDVELRCDPISGHTALYWYRQSLGQGLEFLIYFQGNSAPDKSGLPSDRFSAERTGGSVSTLTIQRTQQEDSAVYLCASSLDGGGEAFFGQGTRLTVV.

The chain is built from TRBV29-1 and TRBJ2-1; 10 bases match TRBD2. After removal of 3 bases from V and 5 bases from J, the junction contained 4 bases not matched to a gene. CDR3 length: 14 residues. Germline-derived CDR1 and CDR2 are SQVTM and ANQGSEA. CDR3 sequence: CSVDGLAENNEQFF. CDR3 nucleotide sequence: TGCAGCGTTGACGGACTAGCGGAAAACAATGAGCAGTTCTTC.

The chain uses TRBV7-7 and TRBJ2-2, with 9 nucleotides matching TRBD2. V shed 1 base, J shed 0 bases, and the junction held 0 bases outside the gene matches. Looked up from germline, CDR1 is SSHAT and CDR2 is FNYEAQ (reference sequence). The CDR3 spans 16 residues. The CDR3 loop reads CASSLGLAANTGELFF. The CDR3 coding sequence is TGTGCCAGCAGCTTAGGACTAGCGGCGAACACCGGGGAGCTGTTTTTT.

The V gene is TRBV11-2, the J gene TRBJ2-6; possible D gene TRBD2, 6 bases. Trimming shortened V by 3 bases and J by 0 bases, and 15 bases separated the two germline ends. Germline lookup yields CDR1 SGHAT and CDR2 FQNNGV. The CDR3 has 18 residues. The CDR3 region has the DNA TGTGCCAGCAGCTTTGCCGGGAGTACGGGCTCTGGGGCCAACGTCCTGACTTTC. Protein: CASSFAGSTGSGANVLTF.

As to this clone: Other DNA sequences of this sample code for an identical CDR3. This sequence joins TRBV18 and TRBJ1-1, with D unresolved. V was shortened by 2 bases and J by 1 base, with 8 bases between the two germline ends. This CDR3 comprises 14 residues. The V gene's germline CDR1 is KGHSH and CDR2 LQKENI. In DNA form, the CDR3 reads TGTGCCAGCTCACCATACAGAGAGAACACTGAAGCTTTCTTT. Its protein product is CASSPYRENTEAFF.

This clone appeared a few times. The CDR3 DNA is TGCGCCAGCAGTGAGTTACCGGGACTAGCGCTGAATGAGCAGTTCTTC. Protein product: CASSELPGLALNEQFF. The gene calls are TRBV10-2 and TRBJ2-1, with 10 bases that match TRBD2. Trimming took 1 base from V and 7 from J; bases not matched to a gene: 7. Looked up from germline, CDR1 is WSHSY and CDR2 is SAAADI. This CDR3 contains 16 residues.

DNA for the CDR3: TGTGCCAGCAGCTCCGGCGAAAGGACAGCAAATCAGCCCCAGCATTTT. Translated, it gives CASSSGERTANQPQHF. The chain links TRBV5-8 to TRBJ1-5, with a tentative D call TRBD1 (6 bases). V was trimmed by 3 bases and J by 4 bases, leaving 17 bases between them. The CDR3 extends over 16 amino acids. Germline V lookup: CDR1 SGHTS, CDR2 YDEGEE.

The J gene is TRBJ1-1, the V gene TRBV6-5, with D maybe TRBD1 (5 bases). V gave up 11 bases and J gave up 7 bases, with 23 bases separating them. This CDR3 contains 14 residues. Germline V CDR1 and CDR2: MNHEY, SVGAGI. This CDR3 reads CAAGEIGRRGEAFF. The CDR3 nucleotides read TGTGCCGCGGGGGAGATAGGCCGAAGGGGTGAAGCTTTCTTT.

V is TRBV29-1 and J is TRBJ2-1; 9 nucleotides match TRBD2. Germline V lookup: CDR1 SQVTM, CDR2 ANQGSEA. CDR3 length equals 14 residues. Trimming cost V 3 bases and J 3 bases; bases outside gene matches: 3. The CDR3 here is CSVEREGHYNEQFF. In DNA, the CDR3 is TGCAGCGTTGAGCGGGAGGGCCACTACAATGAGCAGTTCTTC.

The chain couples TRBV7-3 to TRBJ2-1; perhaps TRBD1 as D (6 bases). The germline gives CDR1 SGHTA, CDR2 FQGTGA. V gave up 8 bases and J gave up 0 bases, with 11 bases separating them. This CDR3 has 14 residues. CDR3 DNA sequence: TGTGCCAGCGCTCCGGGACACTCCTACAATGAGCAGTTCTTC. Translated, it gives CASAPGHSYNEQFF.

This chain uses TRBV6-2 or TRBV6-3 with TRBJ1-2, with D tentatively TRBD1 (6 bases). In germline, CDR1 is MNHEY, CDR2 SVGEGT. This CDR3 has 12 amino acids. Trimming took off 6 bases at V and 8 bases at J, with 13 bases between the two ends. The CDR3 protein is CASSRDRSGYTF. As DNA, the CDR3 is TGTGCCAGCAGCCGTGACAGGAGCGGCTACACCTTC.

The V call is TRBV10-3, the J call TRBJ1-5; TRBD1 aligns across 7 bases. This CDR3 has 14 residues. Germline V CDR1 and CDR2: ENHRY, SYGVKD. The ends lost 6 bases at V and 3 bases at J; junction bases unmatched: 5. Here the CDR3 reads CAISNQGVNQPQHF. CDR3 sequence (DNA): TGTGCCATCAGCAATCAGGGGGTCAATCAGCCCCAGCATTTT.

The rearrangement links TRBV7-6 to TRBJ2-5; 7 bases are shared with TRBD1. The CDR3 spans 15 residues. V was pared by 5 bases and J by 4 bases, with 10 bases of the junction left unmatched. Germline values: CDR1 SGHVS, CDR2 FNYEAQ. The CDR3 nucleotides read TGTGCCAGCAGCCCGAGACAGGGTGGAGGAGAGACCCAGTACTTC. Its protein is CASSPRQGGGETQYF.

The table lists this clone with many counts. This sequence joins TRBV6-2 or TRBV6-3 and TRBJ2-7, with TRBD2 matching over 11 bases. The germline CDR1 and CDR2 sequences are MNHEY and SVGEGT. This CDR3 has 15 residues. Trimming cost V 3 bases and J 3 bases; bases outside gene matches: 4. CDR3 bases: TGTGCCAGCAGTTATACTAGCGGGAGTATCTACGAGCAGTACTTC. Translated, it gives CASSYTSGSIYEQYF.

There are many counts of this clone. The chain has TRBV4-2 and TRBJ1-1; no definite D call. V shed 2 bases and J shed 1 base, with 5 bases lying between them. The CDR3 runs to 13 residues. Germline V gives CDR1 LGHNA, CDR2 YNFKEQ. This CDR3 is CASSQMRNTEAFF. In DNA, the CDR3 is TGTGCCAGCAGCCAAATGCGGAACACTGAAGCTTTCTTT.

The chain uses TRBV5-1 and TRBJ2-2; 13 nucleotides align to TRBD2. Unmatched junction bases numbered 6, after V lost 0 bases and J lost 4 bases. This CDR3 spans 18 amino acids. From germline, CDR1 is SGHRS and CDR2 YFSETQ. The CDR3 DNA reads TGCGCCAGCAGCTTGGTTGGACTAGCGGGAGCGGGCACCGGGGAGCTGTTTTTT. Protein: CASSLVGLAGAGTGELFF.

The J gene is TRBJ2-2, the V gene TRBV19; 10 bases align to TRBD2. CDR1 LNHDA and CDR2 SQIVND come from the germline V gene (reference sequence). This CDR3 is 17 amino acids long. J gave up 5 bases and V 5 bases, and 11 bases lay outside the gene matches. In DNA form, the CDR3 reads TGTGCCAGTAGTCCCTCGGGACTAGCGTCACTAACCGGGGAGCTGTTTTTT. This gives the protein CASSPSGLASLTGELFF.

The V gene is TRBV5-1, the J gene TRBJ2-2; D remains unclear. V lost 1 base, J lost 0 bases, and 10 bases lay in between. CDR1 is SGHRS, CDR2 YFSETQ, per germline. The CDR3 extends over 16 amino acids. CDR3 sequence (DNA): TGCGCCAGCAGCTTGAGGCCAGGCACGAACACCGGGGAGCTGTTTTTT. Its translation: CASSLRPGTNTGELFF.

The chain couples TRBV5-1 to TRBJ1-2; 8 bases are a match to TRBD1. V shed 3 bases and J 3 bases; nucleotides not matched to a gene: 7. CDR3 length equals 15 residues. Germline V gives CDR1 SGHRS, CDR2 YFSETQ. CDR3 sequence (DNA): TGCGCCAGCAGCTCGGGACAGGCTCATTACTATGGCTACACCTTC. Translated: CASSSGQAHYYGYTF.

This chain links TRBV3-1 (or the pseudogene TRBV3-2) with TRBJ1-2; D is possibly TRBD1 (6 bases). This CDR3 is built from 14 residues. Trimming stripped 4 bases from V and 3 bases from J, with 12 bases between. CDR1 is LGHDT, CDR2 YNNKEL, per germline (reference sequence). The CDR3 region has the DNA TGTGCCAGCAGCCGGGGACAATCCGACTATGGCTACACCTTC. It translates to CASSRGQSDYGYTF.

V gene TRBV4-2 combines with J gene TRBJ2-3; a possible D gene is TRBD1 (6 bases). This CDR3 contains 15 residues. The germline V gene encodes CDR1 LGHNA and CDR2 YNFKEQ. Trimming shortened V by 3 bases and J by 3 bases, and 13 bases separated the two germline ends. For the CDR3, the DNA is TGTGCCAGCAGCCAGGGCGCGAGGGGGACAGATACGCAGTATTTT. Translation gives CASSQGARGTDTQYF.

CDR3 coding DNA: TGTGCCAGCAGTTGGGACAGGTACAATGAGCAGTTCTTC. Its translation is CASSWDRYNEQFF. The chain links TRBV12-3 or TRBV12-4 to TRBJ2-1; 8 bases map to TRBD1. V lost 4 bases to trimming and J lost 4 bases; unmatched junction nucleotides: 0. The CDR3 contains 13 residues.

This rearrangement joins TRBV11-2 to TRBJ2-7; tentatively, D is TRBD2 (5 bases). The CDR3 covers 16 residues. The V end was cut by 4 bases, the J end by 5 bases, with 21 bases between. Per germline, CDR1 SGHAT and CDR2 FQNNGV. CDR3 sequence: CASSSRTSQTNDEQYF. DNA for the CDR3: TGTGCCAGCAGCTCACGGACTTCCCAGACGAACGACGAGCAGTACTTC.

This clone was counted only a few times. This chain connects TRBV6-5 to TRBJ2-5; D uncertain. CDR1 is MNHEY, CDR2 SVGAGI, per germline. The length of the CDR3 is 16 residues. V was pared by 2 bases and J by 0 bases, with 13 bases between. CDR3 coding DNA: TGTGCCAGCAGTTACCCGCGAGGAACTTACCAAGAGACCCAGTACTTC. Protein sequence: CASSYPRGTYQETQYF.

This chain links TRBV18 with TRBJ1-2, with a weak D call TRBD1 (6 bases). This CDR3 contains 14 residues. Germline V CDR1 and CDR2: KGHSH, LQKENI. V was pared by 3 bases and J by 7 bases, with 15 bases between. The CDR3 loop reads CASSPDKGGFGYTF. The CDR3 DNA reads TGTGCCAGCTCACCGGACAAGGGGGGGTTTGGCTACACCTTC.

The CDR3 spells CASSLGTGTDGYTF. CDR3 in DNA: TGTGCCAGCAGCCTAGGGACAGGGACCGATGGCTACACCTTC. The gene calls are TRBV5-6 and TRBJ1-2, with TRBD1 matching 9 bases. Germline CDR1 SGHDT, CDR2 YYEEEE. V was clipped by 4 bases and J by 6 bases; unmatched bases: 7. This CDR3 is 14 amino acids long.

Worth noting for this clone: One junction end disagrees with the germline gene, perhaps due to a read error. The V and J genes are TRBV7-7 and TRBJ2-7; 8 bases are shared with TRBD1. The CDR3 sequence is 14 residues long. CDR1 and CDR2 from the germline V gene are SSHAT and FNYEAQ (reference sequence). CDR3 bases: TGTGCTAGCAGCCTCGGGACAGGTCCCTACGAGCAGTACTTC. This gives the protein CASSLGTGPYEQYF. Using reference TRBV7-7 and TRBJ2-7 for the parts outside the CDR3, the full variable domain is GAGVSQSPRYKVTKRGQDVTLRCDPISSHATLYWYQQALGQGPEFLTYFNYEAQPDKSGLPSDRFSAERPEGSISTLTIQRTEQRDSAMYRCASSLGTGPYEQYFGPGTRLTVT.

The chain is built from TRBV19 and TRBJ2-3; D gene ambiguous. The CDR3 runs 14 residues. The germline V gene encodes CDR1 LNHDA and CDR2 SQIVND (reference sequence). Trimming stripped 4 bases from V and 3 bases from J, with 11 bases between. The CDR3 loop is CASSTSRSTDTQYF. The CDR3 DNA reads TGTGCCAGTAGTACCTCCCGGTCGACAGATACGCAGTATTTT.

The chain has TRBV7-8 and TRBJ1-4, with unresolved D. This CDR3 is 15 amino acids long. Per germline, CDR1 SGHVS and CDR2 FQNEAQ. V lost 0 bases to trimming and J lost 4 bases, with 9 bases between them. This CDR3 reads CASSLASRGNEKLFF. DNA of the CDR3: TGTGCCAGCAGCTTAGCATCGCGTGGTAATGAAAAACTGTTTTTT. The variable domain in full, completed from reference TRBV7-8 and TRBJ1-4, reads GAGVSQSPRYKVAKRGQDVALRCDPISGHVSLFWYQQALGQGPEFLTYFQNEAQLDKSGLPSDRFFAERPEGSVSTLKIQRTQQEDSAVYLCASSLASRGNEKLFFGSGTQLSVL.